A selection of T cell receptor beta chains follows, all from one sample in a study of CXCR3-negative and CXCR3-positive naive CD8 T cells. TCRdb reprocessed the 5' RACE reads and stores each CDR3 protein as one record, lacking DNA. This table holds 7,000 to 8,500 distinct CDR3 sequences. The material sequenced was naive CXCR3+ CD8+ T cells from blood. The source is a human donor in good health. Some clones in this sample may be carry-over from other donors' samples. The CDR3 runs from the conserved cysteine through the conserved F or W. Clone size is stated in some rows and not others, as once, few, many or a class when expanded.

cdr3_aa	clone_size	v_call	cdr3_length	j_call
CSVERGFGELFF	NA	TRBV29-1	12	TRBJ2-2
CASSLWTGGIGGYTF	NA	TRBV13	15	TRBJ1-2
CASSQTKTAAYGYTF	medium-sized	TRBV4-3	15	TRBJ1-2
CASSRIPSPTGLAGVAQETQYF	medium-sized	TRBV21-1	22	TRBJ2-5
CASSQDWGTGLGYTF	medium-sized	TRBV4-3	15	TRBJ1-2
CASSDEETQYF	medium-sized	TRBV6-6	11	TRBJ2-5
CASSPDDLAGEGDEQFF	medium-sized	TRBV27	17	TRBJ2-1
CSVAGEGHYEQYF	NA	TRBV29-1	13	TRBJ2-7
CASSPGSGGNNEQFF	NA	TRBV18	15	TRBJ2-1
CASSQDQGYEQFF	medium-sized	TRBV4-3	13	TRBJ2-1
CASSPDRSQPQETQYF	NA	TRBV6-6	16	TRBJ2-5
CASSLPTGEAFF	NA	TRBV5-1	12	TRBJ1-1
CAISERGSGEQNIQYF	medium-sized	TRBV10-3	16	TRBJ2-4
CAWSVLWGQDGYTF	NA	TRBV30	14	TRBJ1-2
CASRGHRDRTYEQYF	medium-sized	TRBV28	15	TRBJ2-7
CASSLAGGAGYGYTF	large	TRBV13	15	TRBJ1-2
CASSRDKTGGYTF	medium-sized	TRBV4-1	13	TRBJ1-2
CASSFRTGLTEAFF	medium-sized	TRBV12-3/TRBV12-4	14	TRBJ1-1
CASSQGDSTYEQYF	NA	TRBV4-1	14	TRBJ2-7
CASSQGRDEQYF	NA	TRBV2	12	TRBJ2-7
CASSEGLAGGAYEQYF	NA	TRBV2	16	TRBJ2-7
CSVTPGQGAKNYGYTF	NA	TRBV29-1	16	TRBJ1-2
CATSRPSGGTYEQYF	NA	TRBV15	15	TRBJ2-7
CSVYDVTGDGNTIYF	NA	TRBV29-1	15	TRBJ1-3
CASSLTDRNNEQFF	NA	TRBV11-1	14	TRBJ2-1
CSPVEGNQPQHF	medium-sized	TRBV29-1	12	TRBJ1-5
CASSLGGPNQPQHF	NA	TRBV12-3/TRBV12-4	14	TRBJ1-5
CSARRAYEQYF	medium-sized	TRBV20-1	11	TRBJ2-7
CASSTSGGELFF	NA	TRBV6-5	12	TRBJ2-2
CSATMGLAGVADTQYF	NA	TRBV20-1	16	TRBJ2-3
CASSAPGQLNTGELFF	medium-sized	TRBV7-6	16	TRBJ2-2
CASSHSLSYEQYF	medium-sized	TRBV3-1	13	TRBJ2-7
CASSQGEGRNYEQYF	medium-sized	TRBV4-1	15	TRBJ2-7